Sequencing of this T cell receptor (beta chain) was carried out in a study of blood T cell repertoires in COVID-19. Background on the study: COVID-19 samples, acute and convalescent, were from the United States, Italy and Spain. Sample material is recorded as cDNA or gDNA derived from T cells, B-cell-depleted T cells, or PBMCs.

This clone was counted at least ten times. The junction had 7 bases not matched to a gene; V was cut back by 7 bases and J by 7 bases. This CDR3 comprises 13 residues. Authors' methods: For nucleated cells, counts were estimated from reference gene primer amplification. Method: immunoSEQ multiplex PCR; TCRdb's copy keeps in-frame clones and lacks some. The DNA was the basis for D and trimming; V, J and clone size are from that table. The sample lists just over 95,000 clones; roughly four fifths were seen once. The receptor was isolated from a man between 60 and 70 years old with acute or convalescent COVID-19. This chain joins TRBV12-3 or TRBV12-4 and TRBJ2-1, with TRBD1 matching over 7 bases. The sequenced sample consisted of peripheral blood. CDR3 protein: CASTPDRLNEQFF. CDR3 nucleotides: TGTGCCAGCACCCCGGACAGGCTGAATGAGCAGTTCTTC.